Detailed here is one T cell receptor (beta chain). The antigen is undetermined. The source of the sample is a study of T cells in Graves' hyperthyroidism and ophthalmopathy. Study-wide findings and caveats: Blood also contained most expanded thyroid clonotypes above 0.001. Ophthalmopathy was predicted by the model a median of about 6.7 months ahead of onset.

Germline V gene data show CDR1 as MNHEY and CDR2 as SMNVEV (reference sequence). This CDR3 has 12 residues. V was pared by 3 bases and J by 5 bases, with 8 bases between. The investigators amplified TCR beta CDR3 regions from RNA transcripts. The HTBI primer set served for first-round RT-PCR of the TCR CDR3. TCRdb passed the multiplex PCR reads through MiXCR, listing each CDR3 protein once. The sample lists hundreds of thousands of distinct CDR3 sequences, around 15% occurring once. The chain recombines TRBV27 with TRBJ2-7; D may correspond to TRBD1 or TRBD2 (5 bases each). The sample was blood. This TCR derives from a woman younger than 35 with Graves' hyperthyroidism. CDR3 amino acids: CASSFRGHEQYF. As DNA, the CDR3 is TGTGCCAGCAGTTTTCGGGGCCACGAGCAGTACTTC.